A selection of T cell receptor beta chains follows, all from one sample in a study of radiation and T cells in renal cell carcinoma. The repertoire was sequenced with immunoSEQ multiplex PCR; TCRdb's copy has only in-frame clones and lacks some. Among 130,000 or so clones, less than 85% were seen once, and the ten largest hold roughly 25%. Specimen: blood, collected from a patient whose treatment included radiotherapy and nephrectomy. These TCRs come from a woman between 50 and 59 years old with renal cell carcinoma. Each CDR3 is given with its conserved first and last residue. The D gene is left open where the match is weak. Not every row has a clone size; where given, it reads once, few, many or a size class.

abundance	d_gene	v_gene	j_gene	CDR3aa	CDR3nt
once	.	TRBV6-1	TRBJ2-3	CASSPGAHTDTQYF	TGTGCCAGCAGCCCCGGGGCTCACACAGATACGCAGTATTTT
.	.	TRBV7-2	TRBJ2-6	CASSLLGPRPVLTF	TGTGCCAGCAGCTTATTAGGCCCCCGGCCCGTCCTGACTTTC
.	.	TRBV15	TRBJ2-7	CATSRATVEQYF	TGTGCCACCAGCAGAGCCACAGTCGAGCAGTACTTC
.	.	TRBV2	TRBJ2-1	CASSTLAFNEQFF	TGTGCCAGCAGTACCCTAGCATTCAATGAGCAGTTCTTC
.	.	TRBV30	TRBJ2-7	CAWTVRVIYEQYF	TGTGCCTGGACCGTCAGGGTGATCTACGAGCAGTACTTC
.	.	TRBV28	TRBJ1-4	CASSPPTNEKLFF	TGTGCCAGCAGTCCTCCAACTAATGAAAAACTGTTTTTT
once	TRBD1	TRBV6-1	TRBJ2-7	CASSENRGADEQYF	TGTGCCAGCAGTGAAAACAGGGGCGCGGACGAGCAGTACTTC
.	TRBD2	TRBV9	TRBJ2-5	CASSVAAGGQETQYF	TGTGCCAGCAGCGTCGCAGCGGGGGGGCAAGAGACCCAGTACTTC
.	.	TRBV27	TRBJ2-3	CASSPYGPNTQYF	TGTGCCAGCAGTCCCTACGGGCCCAATACGCAGTATTTT
.	.	TRBV19	TRBJ2-1	CASSDGIPYNEQFF	TGTGCCAGTAGTGACGGTATTCCCTACAATGAGCAGTTCTTC
.	TRBD1	TRBV5-8	TRBJ2-1	CASRITGGRWNEQFF	TGTGCCAGCAGGATCACAGGGGGCAGGTGGAATGAGCAGTTCTTC
.	.	TRBV6-6	TRBJ1-2	CASSYEPGMGYGYTF	TGTGCCAGCAGTTATGAGCCCGGAATGGGCTATGGCTACACCTTC
.	TRBD2	TRBV7-9	TRBJ2-3	CASPTSGSTDTQYF	TGTGCCAGTCCCACTAGCGGTAGCACAGATACGCAGTATTTT
.	.	TRBV5-6	TRBJ2-2	CASSLITGELFF	TGTGCCAGCAGCCTGATCACCGGGGAGCTGTTTTTT
few	TRBD1	TRBV4-1	TRBJ1-5	CASSHLWGTDSQPQHF	TGCGCCAGCAGCCATCTTTGGGGGACAGACTCACAGCCCCAGCATTTT
.	.	TRBV6-5	TRBJ2-2	CASRSGQNTGELFF	TGTGCCAGCAGATCGGGACAGAACACCGGGGAGCTGTTTTTT
.	.	TRBV7-9	TRBJ2-7	CASSSETYEQYF	TGTGCCAGCAGCTCCGAGACCTACGAGCAGTACTTC
.	.	TRBV7-2	TRBJ2-7	CASSVGGMLGEQYF	TGTGCCAGCAGTGTGGGGGGCATGCTGGGCGAGCAGTACTTC
.	.	TRBV5-5	TRBJ2-7	CASSSQAGSRAYEQYF	TGTGCCAGCAGCTCCCAGGCGGGGAGTAGGGCCTACGAGCAGTACTTC